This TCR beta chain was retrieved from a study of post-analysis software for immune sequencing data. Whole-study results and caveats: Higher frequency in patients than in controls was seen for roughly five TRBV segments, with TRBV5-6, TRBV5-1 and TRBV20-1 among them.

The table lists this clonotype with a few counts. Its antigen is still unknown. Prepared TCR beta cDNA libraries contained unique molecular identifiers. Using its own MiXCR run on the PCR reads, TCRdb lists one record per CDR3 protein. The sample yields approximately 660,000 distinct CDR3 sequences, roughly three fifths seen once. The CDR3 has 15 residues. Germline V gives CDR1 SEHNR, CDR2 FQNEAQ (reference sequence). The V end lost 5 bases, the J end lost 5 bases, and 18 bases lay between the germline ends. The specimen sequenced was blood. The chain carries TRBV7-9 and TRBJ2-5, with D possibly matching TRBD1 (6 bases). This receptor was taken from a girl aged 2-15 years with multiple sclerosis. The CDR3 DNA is TGTGCCAGCAGCGACCCGAAGGGGGTCGGGGAGACCCAGTACTTC. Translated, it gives CASSDPKGVGETQYF.